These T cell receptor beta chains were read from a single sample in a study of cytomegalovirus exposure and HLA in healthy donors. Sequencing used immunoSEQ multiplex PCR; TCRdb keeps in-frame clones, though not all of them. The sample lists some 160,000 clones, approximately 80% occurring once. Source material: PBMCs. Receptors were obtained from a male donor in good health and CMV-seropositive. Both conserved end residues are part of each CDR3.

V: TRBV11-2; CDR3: CASSSWTSGSSYEQYF
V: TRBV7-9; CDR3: CSSSFFGQGAREQYF
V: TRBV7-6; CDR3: CASSGLAGDTYNEQFF
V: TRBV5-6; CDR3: CASNPRTGGFYEQYF
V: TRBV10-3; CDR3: CALRSREDSPLHF
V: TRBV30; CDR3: CAWSRLMNTEAFF
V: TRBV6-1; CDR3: CASSERGGNTGELFF
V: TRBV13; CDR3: CASSAVGQGRETQYF
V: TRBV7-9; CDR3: CSSSLARNSGDNEQFF
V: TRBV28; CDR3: CASSPADRVDSPLHF
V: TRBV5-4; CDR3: CASSLANYRGIDGYTF
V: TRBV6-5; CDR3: CASSHSGDTGELFF
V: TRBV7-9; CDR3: CASSLDQDRAEKLFF
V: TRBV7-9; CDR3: CASSLVKAGLDTQYF
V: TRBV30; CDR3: CAWSVGVGPQHF
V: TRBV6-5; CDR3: CASSYSHKRRVYEQYF
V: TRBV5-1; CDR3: CASSPRSSGGLDTQYF
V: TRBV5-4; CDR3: CASSSRTGISSYNSPLHF
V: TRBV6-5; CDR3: CASSPGLADYNEQFF
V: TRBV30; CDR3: CALTGGPDSNQPQHF
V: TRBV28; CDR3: CASTFQGLAGVLAEQFF
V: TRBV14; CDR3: CASSQTRATSNEQFF
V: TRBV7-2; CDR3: CASSNGGTRPHEQFF
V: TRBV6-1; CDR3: CASRLDRGYGYTF
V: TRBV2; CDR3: CASSRRDSTQETQYF
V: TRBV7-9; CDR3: CASSLETRGAFF